Listed below are T cell receptor beta chains from one sample, sequenced in a study of cytomegalovirus exposure and HLA in healthy donors. The method was immunoSEQ multiplex PCR; TCRdb's version includes in-frame clones alone and lacks a portion of them. The table lists tens of thousands of clones, around three quarters of them singletons. Sequencing was performed on PBMCs. These receptors all come from a man aged 18 to 29 in good health and CMV-seropositive. Both conserved end residues are trimmed from each CDR3. The order of the fields is J gene, V gene, CDR3 length, CDR3 protein.

>TRBJ2-7|TRBV14|13
ASSQEGGGANEQY
>TRBJ2-2|TRBV6-6|13
ASSYSGGETGELF
>TRBJ2-3|TRBV30|11
ACGGDFTDTQY
>TRBJ1-1|TRBV19|10
ASNTGQGKAF
>TRBJ2-7|TRBV4-1|15
ASSPRGQGTRSYEQY
>TRBJ2-5|TRBV2|15
ASSEAGVRGFQETQY
>TRBJ1-2|TRBV29-1|9
SGGDLHGYT
>TRBJ1-1|TRBV14|13
ASSQTPGANTEAF
>TRBJ2-7|TRBV11-3|12
ASSSTRAGGEQY
>TRBJ1-1|TRBV6-7|11
ASRDRVQIRAF
>TRBJ2-2|TRBV6-5|12
ASSSGPGTGELF
>TRBJ2-1|TRBV4-1|14
ASSQVRGGQHNEQF
>TRBJ2-7|TRBV5-6|11
ASSLASVQEQY
>TRBJ1-1|TRBV6-4|13
ASSDSGGLNTEAF
>TRBJ1-6|TRBV5-6|15
ASSLASQGDYNSPLH
>TRBJ2-1|TRBV30|10
AWSLVHGEQF
>TRBJ2-1|TRBV27|12
ASSSGTGGYEQF
>TRBJ1-1|TRBV18|13
ASSPPSQGIAEAF
>TRBJ1-1|TRBV18|11
ASSQTVNTEAF
>TRBJ1-4|TRBV11-2|14
ASSTREQVGSGKLF